What follows is one T cell receptor beta chain and its context. Different DNA sequences within this sample yield the same CDR3. This sample is part of a study of blood T cell repertoires in COVID-19. The table came from immunoSEQ multiplex PCR; TCRdb's copy has only in-frame clones and leaves some out. The sample records hundreds of thousands of clones, around 81% being singletons. V was pared by 3 bases and J by 4 bases, with 6 bases between. Germline V lookup: CDR1 SGHTA, CDR2 FQGTGA. This CDR3 is built from 13 residues. The sequence was collected from a woman aged 45-60 years with active or convalescent COVID-19. V usage is TRBV7-3 and J usage is TRBJ2-2; D is undetermined. Sequencing was carried out using peripheral blood. The CDR3 DNA follows: TGTGCCAGCAGCTTCGACTCCACCGGGGAGCTGTTTTTT. This codes for CASSFDSTGELFF.